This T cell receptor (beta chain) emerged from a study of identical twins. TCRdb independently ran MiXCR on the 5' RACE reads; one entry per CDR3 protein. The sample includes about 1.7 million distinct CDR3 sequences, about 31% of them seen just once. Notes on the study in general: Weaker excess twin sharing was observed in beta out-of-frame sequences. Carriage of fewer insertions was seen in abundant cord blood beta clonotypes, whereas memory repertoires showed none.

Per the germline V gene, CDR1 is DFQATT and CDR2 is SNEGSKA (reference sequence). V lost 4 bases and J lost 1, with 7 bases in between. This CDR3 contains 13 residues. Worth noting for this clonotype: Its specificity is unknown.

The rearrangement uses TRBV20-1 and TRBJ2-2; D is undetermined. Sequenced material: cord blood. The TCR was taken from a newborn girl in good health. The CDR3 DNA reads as TGCAGTGCTATTTGGGAGAACACCGGGGAGCTGTTTTTT. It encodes CSAIWENTGELFF.